A single sample is the source of the 21 T cell receptor beta chains below, sequenced in a study of T-cell reconstitution after alpha-beta-depleted transplantation in children. The library targeted TCRbeta and was prepared with unique molecular identifiers. MiXCR was run by TCRdb on the PCR reads, yielding one entry per CDR3 protein. The table lists fewer than 700,000 distinct CDR3 sequences, about an eighth of them singletons. The sample here was PBMCs, mostly from graft donor cells, taken 360 days after TCRalphabeta/CD19-depleted stem cell transplant. Receptor source: a male patient between 10 and 17 years old who had a stem cell transplant for acute myeloid leukemia, so the T cells may come from the graft donor.

This chain links TRBV12-3 or TRBV12-4 with TRBJ2-5; tentative D call: TRBD2 (5 bases). The CDR3 is 15 amino acids. The V end lost 5 bases, the J end lost 4 bases, and 17 bases lay between the germline ends. CDR3 sequence: CASSPWRPLGETQYF. In DNA, the CDR3 is TGTGCCAGCAGTCCCTGGCGTCCACTAGGAGAGACCCAGTACTTC.

This clonotype has a handful of counts. This chain connects TRBV9 to TRBJ2-3; 14 nucleotides match TRBD2. The ends lost 9 bases at V and 4 bases at J; junction bases unmatched: 7. Germline loops: CDR1 SGDLS, CDR2 YYNGEE. The CDR3 has 15 residues. Here the CDR3 reads CATGTSGSRADTQYF. The CDR3 DNA follows: TGTGCCACCGGGACTAGCGGGAGTAGGGCAGATACGCAGTATTTT.

In its sample, this clonotype was seen many times. This sequence joins TRBV20-1 and TRBJ2-2, with 10 bases aligning to TRBD1. V trimming: 5 bases; J trimming: 5 bases; junction bases outside the gene matches: 8. Germline V gene data show CDR1 as DFQATT and CDR2 as SNEGSKA (reference sequence). The CDR3 runs to 15 residues. DNA for the CDR3: TGCAGTGCTGGGGACAGGGGAGGTAAAACCGGGGAGCTGTTTTTT. Translating gives CSAGDRGGKTGELFF.

This clonotype has more than one count but fewer than ten. The chain is built from TRBV11-3 and TRBJ2-2; tentatively, D is TRBD2 (6 bases). V lost 5 bases to trimming and J lost 9 bases, with 22 bases between them. Germline V gene lookup returns CDR1 SGHNT and CDR2 YENEEA. CDR3 length: 16 amino acids. CDR3: CASSTGLAPGDRELFF. The CDR3 DNA follows: TGTGCCAGCAGCACGGGACTGGCACCCGGAGATAGGGAGCTGTTTTTT.

This clonotype has at least ten counts. The chain joins TRBV20-1 to TRBJ2-5, with 15 positions matching TRBD2. V shed 5 bases and J 4 bases; nucleotides not matched to a gene: 11. The CDR3 is 17 amino acids. Germline values: CDR1 DFQATT, CDR2 SNEGSKA (reference sequence). Here the CDR3 DNA reads TGCAGTGCTTCCGTGGGACTAGCGGGAGGACAAAGAGAGACCCAGTACTTC. This encodes CSASVGLAGGQRETQYF.

The V call is TRBV10-3, the J call TRBJ2-3; unclear D gene. Germline loops: CDR1 ENHRY, CDR2 SYGVKD. The CDR3 consists of 12 residues. V was pared by 5 bases and J by 2 bases, with 5 bases between. CDR3 loop: CAISLDTDTQYF. The CDR3, as DNA: TGTGCCATCAGTCTCGACACAGATACGCAGTATTTT.

This clonotype was counted only a few times. V and J are TRBV30 and TRBJ2-7, with D maybe TRBD1 (5 bases). Between the trimmed V and J ends, which lost 5 bases and 4 bases, there was a span of 12 bases. Germline assignment: CDR1 GTSNPN and CDR2 SVGIG (reference sequence). The CDR3 extends over 12 amino acids. CDR3 DNA: TGTGCCTGGGGGTCGACAGATTACGAGCAGTACTTC. It encodes CAWGSTDYEQYF.

V usage is TRBV30 and J usage is TRBJ1-4; D gene ambiguous. From germline, CDR1 is GTSNPN and CDR2 SVGIG (reference sequence). This CDR3 has 13 amino acids. V shed 4 bases and J shed 5 bases, with 11 bases lying between them. The CDR3 DNA sequence: TGTGCCTGGACCGGGTTTGGAAATGAAAAACTGTTTTTT. Translation: CAWTGFGNEKLFF. Based on the CDR3 plus reference TRBV30 and TRBJ1-4, the full variable domain is SQTIHQWPATLVQPVGSPLSLECTVEGTSNPNLYWYRQAAGRGLQLLFYSVGIGQISSEVPQNLSASRPQDRQFILSSKKLLLSDSGFYLCAWTGFGNEKLFFGSGTQLSVL.

There are many counts of this clonotype. The V call is TRBV28, the J call TRBJ1-5; no firm D call. Germline V CDR1 and CDR2: MDHEN, SYDVKM. CDR3 length equals 13 residues. Deletions cut 10 bases from V and 2 bases from J, with 12 bases between. CDR3 in amino acids: CATEVLGNQPQHF. CDR3 nucleotide sequence: TGTGCCACGGAGGTTCTCGGCAATCAGCCCCAGCATTTT.

The V call is TRBV20-1, the J call TRBJ2-2, with a weak D call TRBD1 (5 bases). The V end lost 2 bases, the J end lost 4 bases, and 11 bases lay between the germline ends. Germline assignment: CDR1 DFQATT and CDR2 SNEGSKA (reference sequence). The CDR3 spans 14 residues. CDR3 sequence (DNA): TGCAGTGCTAGACCAGGGATAATCACCGGGGAGCTGTTTTTT. It encodes CSARPGIITGELFF.

This rearrangement joins TRBV9 to TRBJ1-1, with D uncertain. Per germline, CDR1 SGDLS and CDR2 YYNGEE. This CDR3 contains 12 residues. The V and J ends lost 3 bases and 6 bases respectively, with 9 bases between them. This chain's CDR3 is CASSALTPEAFF. The CDR3, as DNA: TGTGCCAGCAGCGCCTTGACTCCTGAAGCTTTCTTT.

The V and J genes are TRBV29-1 and TRBJ2-4, with 12 nucleotides matching TRBD1. Germline trimming cut 7 bases from V and 0 bases from J; bases unmatched to any gene: 13. Germline V gives CDR1 SQVTM, CDR2 ANQGSEA. CDR3 length: 18 residues. The CDR3 region has the DNA TGCAGCGCAACGATCCGGGACAGGGGGCGTATAGCCAAAAACATTCAGTACTTC. Protein sequence: CSATIRDRGRIAKNIQYF.

This clonotype showed up many times. The chain is built from TRBV12-3 or TRBV12-4 and TRBJ1-6; 8 positions match TRBD1. V lost 7 bases and J lost 8; bases outside the gene matches: 10. This CDR3 has 15 amino acids. The CDR3 nucleotides read TGTGCCAGCACCAGAGGGGGACAGGCCTATTCACCCCTCCACTTT. Translation gives CASTRGGQAYSPLHF.

The count of this clonotype is one. The V call is TRBV19, the J call TRBJ2-4, with 14 bases aligning to TRBD2. Germline V gene sequence: CDR1 LNHDA, CDR2 SQIVND (reference sequence). Losses at the gene ends were 5 bases for V and 7 bases for J; bases not matched to a gene: 4. The CDR3 runs 15 residues. The CDR3 protein is CASSAGLAGENIQYF. The CDR3 region has the DNA TGTGCCAGTAGTGCGGGACTAGCGGGAGAGAACATTCAGTACTTC.

The rearrangement uses TRBV5-1 and TRBJ2-3; TRBD2 aligns across 8 bases. V was pared by 0 bases and J by 6 bases, with 6 bases of the junction left unmatched. In germline, CDR1 is SGHRS, CDR2 YFSETQ. The CDR3 is 15 residues long. The DNA of the CDR3 is TGCGCCAGCAGCTTGGGGTCGGGAGGGACCGATACGCAGTATTTT. This encodes CASSLGSGGTDTQYF.

The chain recombines TRBV7-8 with TRBJ2-5; 8 bases fit TRBD2. The CDR3 totals 20 residues. The junction had 16 bases not matched to a gene; V was cut back by 0 bases and J by 1 base. Germline CDR1 SGHVS, CDR2 FQNEAQ. The CDR3 nucleotides read TGTGCCAGCAGCTTAGCGGATGGGGACGTAGCGGGGATACCCCAAGAGACCCAGTACTTC. It specifies CASSLADGDVAGIPQETQYF.

This clonotype was found a few times. This chain uses TRBV2 with TRBJ1-2, with D possibly TRBD1 on 5 matching bases. The CDR3 runs to 12 residues. Trimming left V 3 bases short and J 4 bases short, with 6 bases between. CDR1 is SNHLY, CDR2 FYNNEI, per germline. CDR3 residues: CASSDDSYGYTF. The DNA for the CDR3 is TGTGCCAGCAGTGATGACAGCTATGGCTACACCTTC.

This clonotype was observed once. The chain has TRBV18 and TRBJ2-1, with D maybe TRBD1 (6 bases). Germline CDR1 KGHSH, CDR2 LQKENI. The CDR3 consists of 13 residues. Trimming took 3 bases from V and 9 from J, leaving 12 bases between them. In DNA form, the CDR3 reads TGTGCCAGCTCACCTCGAAGAGGGGGTGAGCAGTTCTTC. This encodes CASSPRRGGEQFF.

This clonotype was seen a few times. The chain is built from TRBV12-3 or TRBV12-4 and TRBJ2-7; 8 bases fit TRBD2. This CDR3 region has 13 residues. Losses at the gene ends were 6 bases for V and 3 bases for J; bases not matched to a gene: 4. The CDR3 loop is CASSRGLVYEQYF. CDR3 in DNA: TGTGCCAGCAGCCGGGGACTAGTCTACGAGCAGTACTTC.

This clonotype has just a few counts. This sequence joins TRBV11-2 and TRBJ2-1; 11 bases are shared with TRBD2. CDR1 and CDR2 from the germline V gene are SGHAT and FQNNGV. This CDR3 has 19 residues. Trimming at V came to 1 base and at J to 5 bases, leaving 13 bases not matched to a gene. This chain's CDR3 is CASSLVLPLAGGPHNEQFF. The CDR3 DNA sequence: TGTGCCAGCAGCTTAGTCTTACCCTTAGCGGGAGGGCCCCACAATGAGCAGTTCTTC.

The chain links TRBV29-1 to TRBJ2-5, with D possibly TRBD1 on 5 matching bases. Trimming took off 2 bases at V and 12 bases at J, with 22 bases between the two ends. The CDR3 contains 14 residues. Germline V lookup: CDR1 SQVTM, CDR2 ANQGSEA. CDR3 DNA: TGCAGCGTTGAAATGATCCACAGGTTTTTAATGGAGTACTTC. Protein sequence: CSVEMIHRFLMEYF.